A single sample gave rise to the 14 T cell receptor beta chains below, sequenced in a study of blood T cells in healthy people across ages (dated by TCRdb to the mid-2010s). Receptor libraries were prepared by 5' RACE. Instrument on record: Illumina HiSeq 2500. A second PCR of roughly 6 to 11 cycles was performed with a sample-barcoded 5' primer and a J-beta primer mix. TCRdb redid the processing of the public reads, applying fastp at Q25 and MiXCR, and retained in-frame beta chains. Rows are unified per CDR3 protein, each entry keeping the most common DNA and genes. The sample table contains 380,000 or so distinct CDR3 sequences; only one count was recorded for roughly half of them. Jointly, the top ten make up around 49% of the sample. Sequencing used blood. The source is a man aged 60 to 75 in good health.

The chain employs TRBV20-1 and TRBJ1-5; TRBD1 might be the D (6 bases). V was shortened by 5 bases and J by 0 bases, with 20 bases between the two germline ends. The CDR3 is 17 amino acids. Germline CDR1 is DFQATT and CDR2 is SNEGSKA (reference sequence). CDR3 sequence: CSAPSRDRRNSNQPQHF. In DNA form, the CDR3 reads TGCAGTGCTCCCTCTCGCGACAGGCGTAATAGCAATCAGCCCCAGCATTTT.

This clonotype came up a few times. J is TRBJ2-1 and V is TRBV3-1; TRBD2 matches at 7 bases. CDR3 size: 16 residues. Losses at the gene ends were 0 bases for V and 3 bases for J; bases not matched to a gene: 5. Germline CDR1 and CDR2: LGHDT and YNNKEL (reference sequence). The CDR3 DNA follows: TGTGCCAGCAGCCAAGATCTAGCGGTCCTCTACAATGAGCAGTTCTTC. It yields the protein CASSQDLAVLYNEQFF.

This clonotype was recorded a few times. The V and J genes are TRBV28 and TRBJ2-4; the D gene is possibly TRBD2 (6 bases). The J call could be wrong; TRBJ2-7 is a better fit for the DNA end. Germline CDR1 MDHEN, CDR2 SYDVKM. The CDR3 is 15 amino acids. The CDR3 is CASIPGTAPSVEQYF. The CDR3 DNA reads TGTGCCAGCATACCGGGCACCGCTCCTAGCGTCGAGCAGTACTTC.

The chain combines TRBV9 with TRBJ2-3; 8 bases align to TRBD2. CDR3 length equals 15 residues. V gave up 1 base and J gave up 6 bases; unmatched junction bases: 7. Germline V CDR1 and CDR2: SGDLS, YYNGEE. The CDR3 nucleotides are TGTGCCAGCAGCGTACTCGGGGGGGCTTTCGATACGCAGTATTTT. Translating gives CASSVLGGAFDTQYF.

To note about this clonotype: A much larger clone differs from this one at a single base, so this may be a read error. This sequence joins TRBV11-1 and TRBJ2-1; no clear D. The J call is uncertain, as TRBJ2-7 better fits the DNA end. This CDR3 spans 14 amino acids. Germline assignment: CDR1 SGHAT and CDR2 FQDESV (reference sequence). CDR3 nucleotides: TGTGCCAGCACCCTCCAGGATTCCTACAATGAGCAGTACTTC. This codes for CASTLQDSYNEQYF.

V is TRBV20-1 and J is TRBJ2-1; D is perhaps TRBD2 (6 bases). V was trimmed by 0 bases and J by 4 bases, leaving 19 bases between them. This CDR3 comprises 17 residues. Germline V gene sequence: CDR1 DFQATT, CDR2 SNEGSKA (reference sequence). For the CDR3, the DNA is TGCAGTGCTAGAGATAGGAGGGAAGCCCAATTATACAATGAGCAGTTCTTC. Translating it yields CSARDRREAQLYNEQFF.

The CDR3 bases are TGCAGTGGTAGCGGGAGCCAAGAGACCCAGTACTTC. Translation gives CSGSGSQETQYF. The chain uses TRBV20-1 and TRBJ2-5; TRBD2 matches at 9 bases. V lost 7 bases to trimming and J lost 1 base; unmatched junction nucleotides: 1. The CDR3 has 12 amino acids. Germline CDR1 and CDR2: DFQATT and SNEGSKA (reference sequence).

This clonotype came up many times. This sequence joins TRBV4-1 and TRBJ1-2; 8 nucleotides agree with TRBD1. V dropped 1 base and J dropped 4; count of bases not matched to a gene: 2. The CDR3 loop spans 14 amino acids. CDR1 and CDR2 (germline): MGHRA, YSYEKL. The CDR3 sequence: CASSQGGQVYGYTF. The CDR3 region has the DNA TGCGCCAGCAGCCAAGGGGGACAGGTCTATGGCTACACCTTC.

This clonotype was detected a few times. Sequence at one end of the junction differs from germline and may be a read error. The gene calls are TRBV14 and TRBJ2-1; tentatively, D is TRBD1 or TRBD2 (5 bases each). CDR3 length: 13 residues. Germline CDR1 and CDR2: SGHDN and FVKESK. CDR3 DNA: TGTGCCAGCAGCTACGAGGGGTACACTGAGCAGTTCTTC. It codes for CASSYEGYTEQFF.

This sequence joins TRBV28 and TRBJ2-6; D uncertain. This CDR3 has 17 amino acids. Trimming removed 3 bases from V and 3 bases from J, with 15 bases in between. Per the germline V gene, CDR1 is MDHEN and CDR2 is SYDVKM. The CDR3 protein is CASSFGLGRYGANVLTF. The DNA of the CDR3 is TGTGCCAGCAGTTTCGGGCTTGGTCGTTATGGGGCCAACGTCCTGACTTTC.

This clonotype was picked up one time. The CDR3 coding sequence is TGTGCCAGCAGCCAGGGACTCCCCGCAGATACGCAGTATTTT. Translating it yields CASSQGLPADTQYF. The chain employs TRBV27 and TRBJ2-3; TRBD2 is a possible D gene (6 bases). Per germline, CDR1 MNHEY and CDR2 SMNVEV (reference sequence). This CDR3 spans 14 amino acids. Trimming cost V 6 bases and J 4 bases, with 14 bases left between them.

The J gene is TRBJ1-1, the V gene TRBV7-3, with 10 bases lining up with TRBD1. The V segment lost 5 bases and the J segment 6 bases; nucleotides outside the gene matches: 6. Per germline, CDR1 SGHTA and CDR2 FQGTGA. The CDR3 length is 14 residues. DNA of the CDR3: TGTGCCAGCAGCCGGGACAGGGGCATGGCTGAAGCTTTCTTT. Amino acid sequence: CASSRDRGMAEAFF.

This clonotype was counted between two and nine times. The chain links TRBV7-2 to TRBJ2-5; tentatively, D is TRBD1 (6 bases). The CDR3 runs 14 residues. CDR1 is SGHTA and CDR2 is FQGNSA in the germline V gene. Trimming left V 1 base short and J 5 bases short, with 11 bases between. The CDR3 reads CASSLDYRAETQYF. For the CDR3, the DNA is TGTGCCAGCAGCTTAGATTACAGGGCTGAGACCCAGTACTTC. The whole variable domain, filled in from reference TRBV7-2 and TRBJ2-5, reads GAGVSQSPSNKVTEKGKDVELRCDPISGHTALYWYRQSLGQGLEFLIYFQGNSAPDKSGLPSDRFSAERTGGSVSTLTIQRTQQEDSAVYLCASSLDYRAETQYFGPGTRLLVL.

The chain is built from TRBV29-1 and TRBJ2-4; a possible D gene is TRBD1 (5 bases). The end of the DNA fits TRBJ2-7 better, so the J call may be wrong. Germline V gene sequence: CDR1 SQVTM, CDR2 ANQGSEA. The CDR3 length is 14 residues. The CDR3 sequence: CSVGPLGPGYEQYF. CDR3 sequence (DNA): TGCAGCGTTGGTCCCTTGGGGCCAGGCTACGAGCAGTACTTC.